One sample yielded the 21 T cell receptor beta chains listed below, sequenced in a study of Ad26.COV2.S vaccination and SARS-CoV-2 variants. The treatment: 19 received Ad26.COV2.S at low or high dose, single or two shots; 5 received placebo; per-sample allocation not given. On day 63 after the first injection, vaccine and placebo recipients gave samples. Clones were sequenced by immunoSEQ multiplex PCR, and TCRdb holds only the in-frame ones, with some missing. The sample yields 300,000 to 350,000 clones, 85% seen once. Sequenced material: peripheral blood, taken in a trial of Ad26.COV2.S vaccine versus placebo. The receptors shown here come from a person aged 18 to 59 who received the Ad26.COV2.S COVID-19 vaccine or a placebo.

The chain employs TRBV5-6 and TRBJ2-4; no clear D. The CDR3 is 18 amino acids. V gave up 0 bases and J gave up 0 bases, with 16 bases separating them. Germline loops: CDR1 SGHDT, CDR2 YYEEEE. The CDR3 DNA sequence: TGTGCCAGCAGCTTGGAGAAGGTACAGCCACTAGCCAAAAACATTCAGTACTTC. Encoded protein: CASSLEKVQPLAKNIQYF.

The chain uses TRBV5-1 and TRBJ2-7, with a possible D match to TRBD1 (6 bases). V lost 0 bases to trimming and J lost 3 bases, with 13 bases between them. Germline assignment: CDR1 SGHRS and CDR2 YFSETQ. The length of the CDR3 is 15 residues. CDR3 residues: CASSLAQQGVYEQYF. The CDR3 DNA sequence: TGCGCCAGCAGCTTGGCCCAACAGGGTGTCTACGAGCAGTACTTC.

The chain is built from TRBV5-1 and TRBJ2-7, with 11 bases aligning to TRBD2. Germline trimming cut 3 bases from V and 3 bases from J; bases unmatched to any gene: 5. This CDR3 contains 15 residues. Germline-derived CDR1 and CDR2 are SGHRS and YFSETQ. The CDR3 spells CASSSGTSGDYEQYF. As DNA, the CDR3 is TGCGCCAGCAGCTCCGGGACTAGCGGTGACTACGAGCAGTACTTC.

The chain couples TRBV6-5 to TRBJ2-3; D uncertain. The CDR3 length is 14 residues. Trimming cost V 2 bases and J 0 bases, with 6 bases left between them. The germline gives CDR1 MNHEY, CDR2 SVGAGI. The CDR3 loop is CASSYRPSTDTQYF. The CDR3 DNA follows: TGTGCCAGCAGTTACCGTCCAAGCACAGATACGCAGTATTTT.

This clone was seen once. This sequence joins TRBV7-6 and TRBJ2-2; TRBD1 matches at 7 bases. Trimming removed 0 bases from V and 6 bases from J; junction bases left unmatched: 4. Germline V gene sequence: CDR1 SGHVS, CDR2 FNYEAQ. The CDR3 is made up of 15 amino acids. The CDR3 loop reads CASSLALQGPGELFF. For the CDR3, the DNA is TGTGCCAGCAGCTTAGCGCTACAGGGGCCCGGGGAGCTGTTTTTT. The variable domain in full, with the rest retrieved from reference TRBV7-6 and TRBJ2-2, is GAGVSQSPRYKVTKRGQDVALRCDPISGHVSLYWYRQALGQGPEFLTYFNYEAQQDKSGLPNDRFSAERPEGSISTLTIQRTEQRDSAMYRCASSLALQGPGELFFGEGSRLTVL.

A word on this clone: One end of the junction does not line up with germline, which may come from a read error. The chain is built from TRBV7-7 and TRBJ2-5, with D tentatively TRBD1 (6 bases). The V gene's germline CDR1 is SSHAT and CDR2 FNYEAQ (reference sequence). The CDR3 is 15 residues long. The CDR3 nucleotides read TGTGCTAGCAGCTCCGAGGGGGTCGTCGGGGAGACCCAGTACTTC. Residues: CASSSEGVVGETQYF.

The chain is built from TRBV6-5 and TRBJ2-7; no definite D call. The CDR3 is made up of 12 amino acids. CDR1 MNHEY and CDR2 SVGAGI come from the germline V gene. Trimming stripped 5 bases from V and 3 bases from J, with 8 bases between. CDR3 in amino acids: CASSMSNYEQYF. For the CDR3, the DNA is TGTGCCAGCAGTATGTCCAACTACGAGCAGTACTTC.

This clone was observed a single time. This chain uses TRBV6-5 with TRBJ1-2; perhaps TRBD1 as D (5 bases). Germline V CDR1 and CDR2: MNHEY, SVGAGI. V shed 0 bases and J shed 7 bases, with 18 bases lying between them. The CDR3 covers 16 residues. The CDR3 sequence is CASSYSVGTRGSGYTF. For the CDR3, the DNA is TGTGCCAGCAGTTACTCGGTGGGGACGCGGGGGAGTGGCTACACCTTC.

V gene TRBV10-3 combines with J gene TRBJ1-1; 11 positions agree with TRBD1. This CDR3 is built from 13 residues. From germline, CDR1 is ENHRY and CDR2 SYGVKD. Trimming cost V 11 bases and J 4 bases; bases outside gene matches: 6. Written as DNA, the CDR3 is TGTGCCCACGCTGGGACAGGGGGCACTGAAGCTTTCTTT. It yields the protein CAHAGTGGTEAFF.

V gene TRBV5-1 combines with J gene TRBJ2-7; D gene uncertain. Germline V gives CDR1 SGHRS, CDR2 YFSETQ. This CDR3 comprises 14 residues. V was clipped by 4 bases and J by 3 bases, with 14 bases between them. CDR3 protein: CASSLLPGSYEQYF. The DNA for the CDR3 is TGCGCCAGCAGCCTCCTGCCGGGCAGCTACGAGCAGTACTTC.

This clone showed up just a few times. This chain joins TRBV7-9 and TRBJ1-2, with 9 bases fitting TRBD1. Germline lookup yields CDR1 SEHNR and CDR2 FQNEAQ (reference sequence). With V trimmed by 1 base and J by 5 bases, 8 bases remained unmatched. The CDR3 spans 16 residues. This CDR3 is CASSLVTGTGPYGYTF. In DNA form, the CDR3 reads TGTGCCAGCAGCTTAGTGACCGGGACAGGGCCTTATGGCTACACCTTC. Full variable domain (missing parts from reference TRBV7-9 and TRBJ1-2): DTGVSQNPRHKITKRGQNVTFRCDPISEHNRLYWYRQTLGQGPEFLTYFQNEAQLEKSRLLSDRFSAERPKGSFSTLEIQRTEQGDSAMYLCASSLVTGTGPYGYTFGSGTRLTVV.

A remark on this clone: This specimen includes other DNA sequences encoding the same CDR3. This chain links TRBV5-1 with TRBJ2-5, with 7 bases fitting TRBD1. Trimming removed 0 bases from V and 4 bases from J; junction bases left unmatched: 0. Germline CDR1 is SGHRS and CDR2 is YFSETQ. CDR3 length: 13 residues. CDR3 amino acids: CASSLEGAETQYF. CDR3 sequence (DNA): TGCGCCAGCAGCTTGGAGGGGGCAGAGACCCAGTACTTC.

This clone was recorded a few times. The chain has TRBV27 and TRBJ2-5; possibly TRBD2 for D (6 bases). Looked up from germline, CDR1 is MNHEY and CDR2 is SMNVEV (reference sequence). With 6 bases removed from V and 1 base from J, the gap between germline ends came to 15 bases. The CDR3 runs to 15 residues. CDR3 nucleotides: TGTGCCAGCAGCCCGGGAGTGATTATCCAAGAGACCCAGTACTTC. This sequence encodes CASSPGVIIQETQYF.

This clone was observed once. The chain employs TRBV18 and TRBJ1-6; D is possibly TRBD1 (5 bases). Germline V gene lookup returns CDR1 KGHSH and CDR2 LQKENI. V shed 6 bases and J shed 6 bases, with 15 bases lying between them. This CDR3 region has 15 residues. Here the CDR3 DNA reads TGTGCCAGCTCCCCCCCCGCTGGGGCTAATTCACCCCTCCACTTT. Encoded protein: CASSPPAGANSPLHF.

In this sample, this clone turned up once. DNA for the CDR3: TGTGCCAGCAGTTACTCGATCCAGGGAACGATTACCTATAGCAATCAGCCCCAGCATTTT. It encodes CASSYSIQGTITYSNQPQHF. The gene calls are TRBV6-2 or TRBV6-3 and TRBJ1-5, with D maybe TRBD1 (5 bases). The CDR3 totals 20 residues. V was shortened by 0 bases and J by 0 bases, with 21 bases between the two germline ends. Germline-derived CDR1 and CDR2 are MNHEY and SVGEGT.

This CDR3 is CASRLSHSNQPQHF. CDR3 sequence (DNA): TGTGCCAGCCGGCTGTCCCATAGCAATCAGCCCCAGCATTTT. The V and J genes are TRBV27 and TRBJ1-5, with D hard to call. V lost 8 bases, J lost 0 bases, and 11 bases lay in between. CDR3 size: 14 residues. Per the germline V gene, CDR1 is MNHEY and CDR2 is SMNVEV (reference sequence).

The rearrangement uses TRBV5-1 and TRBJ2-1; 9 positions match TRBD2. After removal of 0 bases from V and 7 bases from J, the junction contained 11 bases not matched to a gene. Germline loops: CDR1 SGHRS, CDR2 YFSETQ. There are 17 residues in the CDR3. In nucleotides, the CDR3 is TGCGCCAGCAGCTTGGTCTGGGGCGGGGGGGCCGAGAATGAGCAGTTCTTC. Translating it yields CASSLVWGGGAENEQFF.

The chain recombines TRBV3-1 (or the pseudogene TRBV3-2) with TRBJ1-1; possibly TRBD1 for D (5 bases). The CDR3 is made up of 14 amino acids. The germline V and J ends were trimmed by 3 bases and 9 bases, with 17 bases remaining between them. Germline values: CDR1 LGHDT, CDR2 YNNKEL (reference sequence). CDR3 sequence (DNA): TGTGCCAGCAGCCACAGGGCGGCGGGAAGCAAAGCTTTCTTT. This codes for CASSHRAAGSKAFF.

CDR3 protein: CAGMASGRWSTDTQYF. The DNA of the CDR3 is TGTGCCGGCATGGCCTCTGGTAGGTGGAGCACAGATACGCAGTATTTT. The rearrangement links TRBV27 to TRBJ2-3; D gene uncertain. V was pared by 11 bases and J by 0 bases, with 21 bases between. The CDR3 sequence is 16 residues long. The germline CDR1 and CDR2 sequences are MNHEY and SMNVEV (reference sequence).

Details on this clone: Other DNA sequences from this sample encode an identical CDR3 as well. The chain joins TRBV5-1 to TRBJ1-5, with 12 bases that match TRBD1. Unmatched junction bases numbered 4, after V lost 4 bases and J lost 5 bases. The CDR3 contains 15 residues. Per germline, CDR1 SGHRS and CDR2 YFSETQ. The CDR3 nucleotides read TGCGCCAGCAGCCCGGGACAGGGGGCTTATCAGCCCCAGCATTTT. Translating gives CASSPGQGAYQPQHF.

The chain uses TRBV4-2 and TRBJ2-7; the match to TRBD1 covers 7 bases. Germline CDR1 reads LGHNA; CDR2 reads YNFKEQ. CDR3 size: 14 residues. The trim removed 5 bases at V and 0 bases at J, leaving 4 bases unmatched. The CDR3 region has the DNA TGTGCCAGCAGCAGGGGACAGCTCTCCTACGAGCAGTACTTC. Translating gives CASSRGQLSYEQYF.